These 13 T cell receptor beta chains originate from one sample sequenced in a study of HIV-infected patients and healthy controls. cDNA was made from roughly 500 ng RNA using alpha and beta constant primers. Alpha and beta chain libraries were made separately by chain-specific third strand synthesis with multiplexing indices. A single record per CDR3 protein comes from TCRdb applying MiXCR to the 5' RACE reads. The sample lists 7,500 to 10,000 distinct CDR3 sequences, more than 7% occurring once. No cell fractionation was done, so the repertoire covers all unsorted peripheral blood T cells. The material sequenced was blood, taken before antiretroviral therapy. Receptor source: an adult with HIV infection. The donor label of this sample is uncertain.

This clonotype was seen many times. The V call is TRBV18, the J call TRBJ2-1; TRBD1 aligns across 8 bases. The CDR3 is 16 residues long. Germline lookup yields CDR1 KGHSH and CDR2 LQKENI. The J segment lost 0 bases and the V segment lost 5 bases, leaving 6 bases of the junction unmatched. CDR3 residues: CASSLRQGSSYNEQFF. CDR3 DNA sequence: TGTGCCAGCTCATTACGACAGGGGAGCTCCTACAATGAGCAGTTCTTC.

This clonotype was recorded many times. The genes are TRBV18 and TRBJ1-1; a possible D gene is TRBD1 (5 bases). There are 17 residues in the CDR3. The V end was cut by 4 bases, the J end by 4 bases, with 22 bases between. Germline CDR1 and CDR2: KGHSH and LQKENI. The CDR3 region is CASSLTLTGTFGTEAFF. CDR3 DNA: TGTGCCAGCTCACTTACTCTAACCGGGACCTTCGGCACTGAAGCTTTCTTT. Full variable domain (missing parts from reference TRBV18 and TRBJ1-1): NAGVMQNPRHLVRRRGQEARLRCSPMKGHSHVYWYRQLPEEGLKFMVYLQKENIIDESGMPKERFSAEFPKEGPSILRIQQVVRGDSAAYFCASSLTLTGTFGTEAFFGQGTRLTVV.

This clonotype was counted many times. The chain joins TRBV7-9 to TRBJ2-2; the D gene is possibly TRBD2 (6 bases). V lost 4 bases and J lost 4, with 19 bases in between. Germline V gene lookup returns CDR1 SEHNR and CDR2 FQNEAQ (reference sequence). The length of the CDR3 is 17 residues. CDR3 DNA sequence: TGTGCCAGCAGCTCTCTCTCGGGAGCCGACGGCACCGGGGAGCTGTTTTTT. This translates into CASSSLSGADGTGELFF.

This clonotype was seen many times. The rearrangement uses TRBV7-9 and TRBJ1-2, with TRBD1 identical over 7 bases. This CDR3 comprises 15 residues. Germline V gene sequence: CDR1 SEHNR, CDR2 FQNEAQ (reference sequence). Germline trimming cut 6 bases from V and 4 bases from J; bases unmatched to any gene: 11. The DNA for the CDR3 is TGTGCCAGCAGGAAACAGGGGTATATCGTCTATGGCTACACCTTC. As protein: CASRKQGYIVYGYTF.

By sample share, this clonotype is large. This chain connects TRBV2 to TRBJ2-7, with D perhaps TRBD2 (5 bases). The CDR3 is 15 residues long. The germline V and J ends were trimmed by 5 bases and 3 bases, with 17 bases remaining between them. Germline lookup yields CDR1 SNHLY and CDR2 FYNNEI. CDR3 residues: CASSPEGRHVYEQYF. CDR3 DNA sequence: TGTGCCAGCAGTCCAGAAGGGAGACACGTCTACGAGCAGTACTTC.

The V call is TRBV10-3, the J call TRBJ2-7, with D tentatively TRBD2 (6 bases). V was shortened by 7 bases and J by 2 bases, with 15 bases between the two germline ends. The CDR3 loop spans 14 amino acids. CDR1 is ENHRY and CDR2 is SYGVKD in the germline V gene. The CDR3 DNA is TGTGCCATCACGCGGGGTACAGGCACCTACGAGCAGTACTTC. This translates into CAITRGTGTYEQYF.

The table lists this clonotype with many counts. The chain uses TRBV28 and TRBJ1-3, with a weak D call TRBD1 (5 bases). The CDR3 has 15 residues. Trimming took 6 bases from V and 8 from J, leaving 20 bases between them. CDR1 is MDHEN and CDR2 is SYDVKM in the germline V gene. The CDR3: CASRTGTGLWDTIYF. The CDR3 DNA sequence: TGTGCCAGCAGAACCGGGACCGGTCTTTGGGACACCATATATTTT.

Sample share makes this clonotype medium-sized. V gene TRBV11-2 combines with J gene TRBJ2-3, with TRBD1 as a possible D gene (6 bases). CDR1 SGHAT and CDR2 FQNNGV come from the germline V gene. Trimming cost V 4 bases and J 2 bases, with 10 bases left between them. The CDR3 is 14 residues long. The CDR3 nucleotides read TGTGCCAGCAGCTCTGGACAGACCACAGATACGCAGTATTTT. Translating gives CASSSGQTTDTQYF.

This clonotype came up many times. The V gene is TRBV5-1, the J gene TRBJ2-3; 8 nucleotides agree with TRBD2. The length of the CDR3 is 15 residues. Trimming removed 0 bases from V and 3 bases from J; junction bases left unmatched: 3. Germline CDR1 SGHRS, CDR2 YFSETQ. The CDR3 sequence: CASSLEQRETDTQYF. The CDR3 nucleotides are TGCGCCAGCAGCTTGGAGCAGCGGGAGACAGATACGCAGTATTTT.

This clonotype was seen more than once but under ten times. The chain recombines TRBV27 with TRBJ2-3; D is undetermined. Trimming removed 2 bases from V and 3 bases from J, with 6 bases in between. The CDR3 has 13 amino acids. The germline V gene has CDR1 MNHEY and CDR2 SMNVEV (reference sequence). In nucleotides, the CDR3 is TGTGCCAGCAGTTTAGTAGTAACAGATACGCAGTATTTT. Its translation is CASSLVVTDTQYF.

This clonotype was found many times. In nucleotides, the CDR3 is TGTGCCAGCAGCTTCCACCGGGACAGATCTAGGAATGAGCAGTTCTTC. Amino acids: CASSFHRDRSRNEQFF. The chain combines TRBV7-8 with TRBJ2-1, with 7 positions matching TRBD1. V shed 3 bases, J shed 7 bases, and the junction held 12 bases outside the gene matches. Looked up from germline, CDR1 is SGHVS and CDR2 is FQNEAQ. CDR3 size: 16 residues.

The rearrangement links TRBV7-9 to TRBJ2-7, with D hard to call. CDR1 is SEHNR and CDR2 is FQNEAQ in the germline V gene (reference sequence). Trimming cost V 5 bases and J 4 bases, with 9 bases left between them. The CDR3 covers 12 residues. CDR3 amino acids: CASSQTVYEQYF. The CDR3 DNA follows: TGTGCCAGCAGCCAAACCGTATACGAGCAGTACTTC.

This clonotype was picked up many times. The chain is built from TRBV10-3 and TRBJ2-7; D is ambiguous. Germline V lookup: CDR1 ENHRY, CDR2 SYGVKD. V was trimmed by 6 bases and J by 7 bases, leaving 19 bases between them. The CDR3 extends over 14 amino acids. DNA of the CDR3: TGTGCCATCAGAACCACCGGGCCCCTAGGTGAGCAGTACTTC. Its protein is CAIRTTGPLGEQYF.